These 22 T cell receptor beta chains were all obtained from the same sample, sequenced in a study of T cells after yellow fever vaccination (dated by TCRdb to the late 2010s). The treatment or condition label, as the study defines it: live attenuated yellow fever vaccine strain. The library was obtained by 5' RACE. This sample was sequenced with an Illumina NovaSeq 6000. The public reads were run again by TCRdb, first through fastp at Q25 and then through MiXCR, and only productive beta chains were kept. Rows are unified per CDR3 protein, each entry keeping the most common DNA and genes. Within this sample are about 300,000 distinct CDR3 sequences, with approximately 10% of them counted one time only. Jointly, the top ten make up about 3.7% of the sample. The sequenced sample was CD4+ T cells sorted from PBMCs, obtained 5 days after the yellow fever booster vaccination. These receptors were obtained from a man aged 18 to 29 who received the YFV17D yellow fever vaccine.

V usage is TRBV5-1 and J usage is TRBJ1-2, with D unclear. CDR1 is SGHRS and CDR2 is YFSETQ in the germline V gene. The CDR3 runs 14 residues. V was cut by 6 bases and J by 1 base, with 13 bases left in between. Here the CDR3 reads CASTVESFNYGYTF. The CDR3, as DNA: TGCGCCAGCACCGTGGAGAGTTTTAACTATGGCTACACCTTC.

This chain links TRBV29-1 with TRBJ1-5, with a weak D call TRBD1 (6 bases). Germline CDR1 SQVTM, CDR2 ANQGSEA. V lost 5 bases to trimming and J lost 6 bases, with 17 bases between them. CDR3 length: 14 residues. CDR3 sequence (DNA): TGCAGCGTTTCAATCACGGGGGCGGGTCAGCCCCAGCATTTT. Encoded protein: CSVSITGAGQPQHF.

The chain combines TRBV4-3 with TRBJ2-5; TRBD2 aligns across 12 bases. The CDR3 spans 20 residues. V lost 0 bases and J lost 0; bases outside the gene matches: 11. From germline, CDR1 is LGHNA and CDR2 YSLEER. The CDR3 DNA is TGCGCCAGCAGCCAAGATCTCCCGACTAGCGGGGGCTTGTACCAAGAGACCCAGTACTTC. Translating it yields CASSQDLPTSGGLYQETQYF.

This clonotype was seen a handful of times. This sequence joins TRBV28 and TRBJ1-5; maybe TRBD1 (6 bases). CDR3 size: 15 residues. Trimming pared 1 base from V and 7 bases from J, leaving 14 bases between. Germline loops: CDR1 MDHEN, CDR2 SYDVKM. CDR3 bases: TGTGCCAGCAGTTTATCTCGGGGGGCGGAACAGCCCCAGCATTTT. It encodes CASSLSRGAEQPQHF.

This clonotype showed up just a few times. The V and J genes are TRBV5-1 and TRBJ2-3; TRBD2 might be the D (5 bases). The CDR3 runs to 16 residues. The ends were cut back, 6 bases at V and 2 bases at J, with 19 bases in the middle. Germline CDR1 SGHRS, CDR2 YFSETQ. The CDR3 sequence: CASTHLATGTTDTQYF. In nucleotides, the CDR3 is TGCGCCAGCACCCACCTTGCGACGGGAACCACAGATACGCAGTATTTT.

This clonotype has more than one count but fewer than ten. The chain combines TRBV18 with TRBJ1-6; D possibly corresponds to TRBD1 (6 bases). There are 15 residues in the CDR3. Deletions cut 6 bases from V and 10 bases from J, with 19 bases between. Germline CDR1 KGHSH, CDR2 LQKENI. The CDR3, as DNA: TGTGCCAGCTCCCAACAGGGACAACGTACCTCACCCCTCCACTTT. It encodes CASSQQGQRTSPLHF.

V gene TRBV6-2 or TRBV6-3 combines with J gene TRBJ2-2, with D uncertain. The germline gives CDR1 MNHEY, CDR2 SVGEGT. Trimming pared 4 bases from V and 6 bases from J, leaving 12 bases between. The CDR3 covers 14 residues. CDR3 protein: CASSWTPRAGELFF. The CDR3 DNA sequence: TGTGCCAGCAGTTGGACCCCTAGGGCCGGGGAGCTGTTTTTT.

This clonotype was counted ten times or more. The chain is built from TRBV5-1 and TRBJ1-4; 9 bases fit TRBD1. Germline assignment: CDR1 SGHRS and CDR2 YFSETQ. The trim removed 3 bases at V and 8 bases at J, leaving 5 bases unmatched. The CDR3 has 14 amino acids. DNA for the CDR3: TGCGCCAGCAGCTCGGGACAGGGTAACGAAAAACTGTTTTTT. This encodes CASSSGQGNEKLFF.

This clonotype has ten or more counts. Here the CDR3 DNA reads TGTGCCAGCAGTTCTCGGTACGAGCAGTACTTC. Translation: CASSSRYEQYF. The rearrangement uses TRBV27 and TRBJ2-7; D remains ambiguous. CDR3 length equals 11 residues. Germline V gene sequence: CDR1 MNHEY, CDR2 SMNVEV (reference sequence). Trimming left V 4 bases short and J 4 bases short, with 5 bases between.

This clonotype has just a few counts. Written as DNA, the CDR3 is TGCGCCAGCAGCCAAGATCCGGGACAGGGAGGTGAAAAACTGTTTTTT. It translates to CASSQDPGQGGEKLFF. The chain couples TRBV4-3 to TRBJ1-4; 9 bases match TRBD1. Looked up from germline, CDR1 is LGHNA and CDR2 is YSLEER. The junction had 6 bases not matched to a gene; V was cut back by 0 bases and J by 7 bases. The CDR3 runs to 16 residues.

This clonotype was detected a few times. The chain couples TRBV11-2 to TRBJ2-5, with D possibly being TRBD2 (6 bases). The CDR3 consists of 14 residues. The V gene lost 1 base and the J gene lost 8 bases, with 14 bases spanning the gap. CDR1 is SGHAT and CDR2 is FQNNGV in the germline V gene. The CDR3 spells CASSLGGDTSTQYF. The CDR3 nucleotides are TGTGCCAGCAGCTTAGGGGGGGATACAAGTACCCAGTACTTC.

The sample holds many counts of this clonotype. The chain combines TRBV4-3 with TRBJ2-5; D is perhaps TRBD2 (5 bases). The CDR3 runs to 16 residues. The V end lost 0 bases, the J end lost 2 bases, and 13 bases lay between the germline ends. Germline V lookup: CDR1 LGHNA, CDR2 YSLEER. In DNA form, the CDR3 reads TGCGCCAGCAGCCAAGAAACGGGGAGTACTCAAGAGACCCAGTACTTC. Translating it yields CASSQETGSTQETQYF.

The chain has TRBV20-1 and TRBJ1-4; weak D call: TRBD1 (5 bases). The CDR3 runs 12 residues. Germline V CDR1 and CDR2: DFQATT, SNEGSKA (reference sequence). V lost 3 bases to trimming and J lost 4 bases, with 6 bases between them. As DNA, the CDR3 is TGCAGTGCTAGGACAGTTAATGAAAAACTGTTTTTT. It yields the protein CSARTVNEKLFF.

The chain combines TRBV3-1 with TRBJ1-1, with a possible D match to TRBD1 (6 bases). Trimming cost V 3 bases and J 1 base, with 12 bases left between them. Germline V CDR1 and CDR2: LGHDT, YNNKEL (reference sequence). CDR3 length: 15 residues. CDR3 bases: TGTGCCAGCAGCCACCACGACAGGCAGAACACTGAAGCTTTCTTT. Its translation: CASSHHDRQNTEAFF.

The chain has TRBV5-1 and TRBJ2-7, with 13 bases that match TRBD2. V gave up 4 bases and J gave up 4 bases; unmatched junction bases: 5. Germline V CDR1 and CDR2: SGHRS, YFSETQ. The CDR3 is made up of 15 amino acids. The CDR3 region has the DNA TGCGCCAGCAGCGCAGGGACTAGCGGGATGTACGAGCAGTACGTC. Translated: CASSAGTSGMYEQYV.

The V and J genes are TRBV4-3 and TRBJ2-5; 7 nucleotides match TRBD1. The germline CDR1 and CDR2 sequences are LGHNA and YSLEER. The V segment lost 2 bases and the J segment 5 bases; nucleotides outside the gene matches: 11. The CDR3 loop spans 16 amino acids. The CDR3 sequence: CASSQQQTGRGETQYF. For the CDR3, the DNA is TGCGCCAGCAGCCAACAGCAGACAGGGCGAGGGGAGACCCAGTACTTC.

The gene calls are TRBV7-2 and TRBJ2-7; 8 nucleotides align to TRBD1. Per germline, CDR1 SGHTA and CDR2 FQGNSA. V lost 5 bases to trimming and J lost 4 bases; unmatched junction nucleotides: 7. The CDR3 is 14 residues long. The CDR3 sequence is CASSRDRRLYEQYF. CDR3 coding DNA: TGTGCCAGCAGCCGGGACAGGAGGTTATACGAGCAGTACTTC.

This chain connects TRBV12-3 or TRBV12-4 to TRBJ2-3; possibly TRBD2 for D (6 bases). Trimming removed 5 bases at V and 11 bases at J, with 23 bases between. CDR3 length: 15 residues. DNA of the CDR3: TGTGCCAGCAGTCCGTCCGGGACCCTTCGGGGAGGGCAGTATTTT. Translation: CASSPSGTLRGGQYF.

This clonotype was picked up a small number of times. The chain combines TRBV6-6 with TRBJ2-7; 7 bases line up with TRBD2. Looked up from germline, CDR1 is MNHNY and CDR2 is SVGAGI (reference sequence). J lost 6 bases, V lost 0 bases, and 8 bases had no gene match. The CDR3 extends over 15 amino acids. The CDR3 bases are TGTGCCAGCAGTTACTCGATACCGGGGGGATTCGAGCAGTACTTC. The encoded protein is CASSYSIPGGFEQYF.

This chain links TRBV18 with TRBJ1-1; TRBD1 might be the D (6 bases). The CDR3 spans 15 residues. V gave up 2 bases and J gave up 1 base, with 11 bases separating them. CDR1 is KGHSH and CDR2 is LQKENI in the germline V gene. The chain's CDR3 is CASSPMTGQNTEAFF. The CDR3 DNA is TGTGCCAGCTCACCAATGACAGGCCAGAACACTGAAGCTTTCTTT.

This clonotype came up many times. This chain connects TRBV7-7 to TRBJ2-1; D remains unclear. The germline gives CDR1 SSHAT, CDR2 FNYEAQ (reference sequence). The germline V and J ends were trimmed by 3 bases and 8 bases, with 11 bases remaining between them. The CDR3 is made up of 13 amino acids. CDR3 protein: CASSFQPGDEQFF. DNA for the CDR3: TGTGCCAGCAGCTTCCAACCTGGGGATGAGCAGTTCTTC. The full variable domain, with the rest looked up from reference TRBV7-7 and TRBJ2-1, is GAGVSQSPRYKVTKRGQDVTLRCDPISSHATLYWYQQALGQGPEFLTYFNYEAQPDKSGLPSDRFSAERPEGSISTLTIQRTEQRDSAMYRCASSFQPGDEQFFGPGTRLTVL.

A few counts support this clonotype. This chain links TRBV14 with TRBJ2-2, with no clear D. V was cut by 1 base and J by 0 bases, with 15 bases left in between. CDR3 length equals 18 residues. CDR1 is SGHDN and CDR2 is FVKESK in the germline V gene. CDR3 loop: CASSQAFGRRANTGELFF. In nucleotides, the CDR3 is TGTGCCAGCAGCCAAGCGTTTGGCAGGCGAGCGAACACCGGGGAGCTGTTTTTT.